The entry below describes one T cell receptor (beta chain). What it binds is not known. This sample stems from a study of blood T cells in healthy people across ages. Points from the study as a whole: Strong correlation linked observed beta diversity and percent naive T cells.

A second PCR of roughly 6 to 12 cycles used a sample-barcoded 5' primer and a J-beta primer mix. Each TCR beta cDNA got a 12-nucleotide random molecular identifier. MiXCR, run by TCRdb on the 5' RACE reads, gives a single entry per CDR3 protein. This table holds roughly 1.5 million distinct CDR3 sequences, approximately 39% found once. In germline, CDR1 is SGHTA, CDR2 FQGNSA. There are 15 residues in the CDR3. Trimming removed 7 bases at V and 0 bases at J, with 15 bases between. This chain connects TRBV7-2 to TRBJ1-2, with D maybe TRBD1 (5 bases). Specimen: blood. This clonotype was sampled from a woman between 18 and 30 years old in good health. CDR3 DNA sequence: TGTGCCAGCACCCCACGGGGCGGAGCTAACTATGGCTACACCTTC. Its protein is CASTPRGGANYGYTF.